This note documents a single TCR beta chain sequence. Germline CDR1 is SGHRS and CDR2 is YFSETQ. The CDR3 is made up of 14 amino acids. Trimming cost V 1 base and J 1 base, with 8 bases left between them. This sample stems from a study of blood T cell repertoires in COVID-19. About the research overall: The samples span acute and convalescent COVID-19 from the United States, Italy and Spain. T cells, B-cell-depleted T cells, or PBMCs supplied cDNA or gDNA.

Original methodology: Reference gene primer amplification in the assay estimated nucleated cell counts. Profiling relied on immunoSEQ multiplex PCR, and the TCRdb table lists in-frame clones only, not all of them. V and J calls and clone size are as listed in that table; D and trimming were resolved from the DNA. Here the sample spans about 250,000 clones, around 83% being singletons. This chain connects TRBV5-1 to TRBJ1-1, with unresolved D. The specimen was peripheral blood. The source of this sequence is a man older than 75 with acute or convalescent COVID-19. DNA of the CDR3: TGCGCCAGCAGCTTGATCGCGGGGAACACTGAAGCTTTCTTT. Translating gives CASSLIAGNTEAFF.